This T cell receptor beta chain emerged from a study of blood T cell repertoires in COVID-19. Under the authors' procedure: By means of reference gene primer amplification, nucleated cell counts were estimated. Data came from immunoSEQ multiplex PCR; TCRdb stores just in-frame clones and leaves some out. The DNA was the basis for D and trimming; V, J and clone size are from that table. The top ten clones hold 25% of a sample with about 24,000 clones, 87% of them seen once. V gave up 6 bases and J gave up 0 bases; unmatched junction bases: 6. The CDR3 totals 15 residues. Germline CDR1 reads SEHNR; CDR2 reads FQNEAQ (reference sequence).

The sequencing sample was made of peripheral blood. The rearrangement joins TRBV7-9 to TRBJ2-7; 9 positions agree with TRBD2. The TCR comes from a human donor with active COVID-19. The donor label of this sample is uncertain. CDR3: CASRPGGLASYEQYF. The CDR3 region has the DNA TGTGCCAGCAGGCCCGGGGGACTAGCCTCCTACGAGCAGTACTTC.